This TCR beta chain was observed in a study of cytomegalovirus exposure and HLA in healthy donors. Findings of the study overall: Later analysis suggested most CMV-associated TCR beta chains were HLA-restricted.

Primers: 60 Vbeta forward and 13 Jbeta reverse. Method: immunoSEQ multiplex PCR; TCRdb's copy keeps in-frame clones and lacks some. The sample consists of more than 25,000 clones, 70% of them appearing once. Of note for this clone: The target antigen is unknown.

The germline gives CDR1 SGHDN, CDR2 FVKESK. CDR3 size: 16 residues. Trimming took off 4 bases at V and 0 bases at J, with 13 bases between the two ends. Sequencing was performed on PBMCs. This chain uses TRBV14 with TRBJ1-5; no definite D call. This receptor was identified in a woman in her fifties or sixties in good health and CMV-seronegative. CDR3: CASSRKTRHSNQPQHF. DNA of the CDR3: TGTGCCAGCAGCCGAAAGACTAGGCATAGCAATCAGCCCCAGCATTTT.